This is a list of T cell receptor beta chains from one sample in a study of blood T cell repertoires in COVID-19. Here immunoSEQ multiplex PCR was the method, and the copy in TCRdb shows in-frame clones only, minus some. The table includes about 58,000 clones, 75% to 90% detected once. Material: peripheral blood. The receptors were gathered from a woman in her sixties with active COVID-19. Both conserved end residues are part of each CDR3. A D gene is named only where the DNA matches it firmly. The size of a clone is reported for some rows only, either as once, few or many, or as a class for expanded clones.

j_call,v_call,d_call,clone_size,cdr3_aa,cdr3_nt
TRBJ1-1,TRBV30,NA,NA,CAWSVGGAFGAFF,TGTGCCTGGAGTGTAGGTGGGGCCTTCGGAGCTTTCTTT
TRBJ2-3,TRBV10-1,TRBD2,once,CASSQTSGGAYTQYF,TGCGCCAGCAGTCAGACTAGCGGGGGGGCCTATACGCAGTATTTT
TRBJ2-5,TRBV5-1,TRBD2,NA,CASSPGTSGGIRAQETQYF,TGCGCCAGCAGCCCCGGGACTAGCGGGGGAATTAGGGCCCAAGAGACCCAGTACTTC
TRBJ2-7,TRBV5-1,NA,NA,CASSFQGGAYEQYF,TGCGCCAGCAGCTTCCAGGGGGGCGCCTACGAGCAGTACTTC
TRBJ2-1,TRBV5-3,NA,NA,CARSPEVRDNEQFF,TGTGCCAGAAGCCCGGAGGTAAGGGACAATGAGCAGTTCTTC
TRBJ1-5,TRBV2,TRBD1,NA,CASSPQGLGNQPQHF,TGTGCCAGCAGCCCACAGGGGTTAGGAAATCAGCCCCAGCATTTT
TRBJ1-2,TRBV7-2,NA,NA,CASSLEPGEIYGYTF,TGTGCCAGCAGCTTAGAGCCAGGGGAAATCTATGGCTACACCTTC
TRBJ2-7,TRBV11-3,TRBD2,NA,CASSSGLAGSYEQYF,TGTGCCAGCAGCTCCGGACTAGCGGGGAGCTACGAGCAGTACTTC
TRBJ1-2,TRBV5-8,NA,NA,CASSLVHNYGYTF,TGTGCCAGCAGCTTGGTACACAACTATGGCTACACCTTC
TRBJ1-5,TRBV6-2/TRBV6-3,NA,NA,CASSPWGDQPQHF,TGTGCCAGCAGTCCCTGGGGGGACCAGCCCCAGCATTTT
TRBJ2-4,TRBV9,TRBD2,NA,CASSVGPDSGGDQYF,TGTGCCAGCAGCGTAGGACCCGACAGCGGGGGTGATCAGTACTTC
TRBJ2-7,TRBV10-2,NA,NA,CASSPSESYEQYF,TGCGCCAGCAGTCCTTCAGAATCCTACGAGCAGTACTTC
TRBJ1-2,TRBV6-5,TRBD1,NA,CASRRTGVGGYTF,TGTGCCAGCAGGCGGACAGGGGTGGGTGGCTACACCTTC
TRBJ2-1,TRBV12-3/TRBV12-4,NA,NA,CASSRQDLGEQFF,TGTGCCAGCAGTAGACAGGACCTTGGTGAGCAGTTCTTC
TRBJ1-3,TRBV7-9,NA,NA,CASSLSGAGNTIYF,TGTGCCAGCAGCTTGTCAGGGGCTGGAAACACCATATATTTT
TRBJ1-5,TRBV27,NA,NA,CASRTGIQPQHF,TGTGCCAGCAGAACAGGGATCCAGCCCCAGCATTTT
TRBJ1-2,TRBV27,NA,NA,CASSFGPPRHRGGYTF,TGTGCCAGCAGTTTCGGCCCCCCCCGGCACCGGGGTGGCTACACCTTC
TRBJ2-2,TRBV7-7,TRBD2,NA,CASSTSGVANTGELFF,TGTGCCAGTTCGACTAGCGGGGTCGCGAACACCGGGGAGCTGTTTTTT
TRBJ2-1,TRBV9,NA,NA,CASSTSTGSYNEQFF,TGTGCCAGCAGCACCTCGACAGGTTCCTACAATGAGCAGTTCTTC
TRBJ1-6,TRBV18,NA,NA,CASSPQRVWSSPLHF,TGTGCCAGCTCGCCTCAACGGGTTTGGAGTTCACCCCTCCACTTT
TRBJ2-7,TRBV9,NA,NA,CASSPNVAVSYEQYF,TGTGCCAGCAGCCCTAATGTCGCGGTCTCCTACGAGCAGTACTTC
TRBJ2-7,TRBV10-3,TRBD1,NA,CAIKGTGDHEQYF,TGTGCCATCAAAGGGACAGGGGATCACGAGCAGTACTTC
TRBJ2-3,TRBV11-2,TRBD2,NA,CASSLRGSGVSTDTQYF,TGTGCCAGCAGCTTACGCGGAAGCGGGGTTAGCACAGATACGCAGTATTTT
TRBJ2-2,TRBV25-1,NA,NA,CASSEWRNTGELFF,TGTGCCAGCAGTGAATGGAGGAACACCGGGGAGCTGTTTTTT
TRBJ1-5,TRBV7-8,NA,few,CASSLGATYNQPQHF,TGTGCCAGCAGCTTAGGGGCTACTTACAATCAGCCCCAGCATTTT
TRBJ1-6,TRBV18,TRBD1,NA,CASSPGTGADSPLHF,TGTGCCAGCTCACCAGGGACAGGGGCTGATTCACCCCTCCACTTT
TRBJ2-1,TRBV29-1,NA,NA,CSVVDRSAYNEQFF,TGCAGCGTTGTAGATAGGAGTGCCTACAATGAGCAGTTCTTC
TRBJ1-1,TRBV12-3/TRBV12-4,NA,NA,CASSYTVNTEAFF,TGTGCCAGCAGTTATACAGTGAACACTGAAGCTTTCTTT
TRBJ2-7,TRBV27,TRBD2,NA,CASSFLGRESYEQYF,TGTGCCAGCAGTTTCCTGGGGAGGGAGTCCTACGAGCAGTACTTC